This entry describes one TCR beta chain. The antigen it binds to is not known. No base quality information exists; no much larger clone differs at one position. The library came from 5' RACE. The run used an Illumina HiSeq 2000. A universal primer binding site was added through template switching, and the final cDNA carried a unique molecular identifier so that TCR cDNA molecules could be counted accurately. Specific primers in the conserved constant-segment region were used to synthesize first-strand cDNA for the TCR alpha and beta chains. To control for contamination, every cDNA library carried two barcodes: a SMART-Mk sample barcode plus Illumina barcodes. Two successive PCR steps introduced TruSeq adapter sequences along with Illumina sample barcodes. TCR alpha and beta cDNA libraries were sequenced on the Illumina HiSeq platform with custom primers. The authors processed their data as follows. Raw reads were processed with MiGEC to extract unique molecular identifiers, and MiXCR was used to determine CDR3 positions. For each individual, recombination models were inferred using an EM algorithm with the repgenHMM and IGoR tools. Shared clonotype analysis was performed with the tcR package in R, normalizing sharing by the product of cloneset sizes. Out-of-frame nonproductive sequences were analyzed to study raw recombination free of thymic and clonal selection effects. TCRdb itself trimmed the public reads at Q25 with fastp, ran MiXCR and retained productive beta chains. Identical CDR3 protein sequences are pooled into one entry, listed with their most common genes and DNA. These V and J calls rely on TCRdb rather than the paper's analysis. The sample records about 890,000 distinct CDR3 sequences, about 12% of which are singletons. Of the sample, around 1.5% is held by the ten largest clones.

Including the terminal cysteine and phenylalanine, the CDR3 comprises 16 residues. The kept DNA is CDR3 alone, 48 bases in frame from the first base. CDR1 and CDR2, per the germline V gene, are ENHRY and SYGVKD. V lost 0 bases and J lost 3 bases; the stretch between them is 15 bases long. The source of the sample is a study of identical twins listed by TCRdb under 2016. Background for the entire study: To test whether fetal clonotypes persist, the study used deep sequencing on TCR alpha and beta repertoires from monozygotic twins, unrelated adults of various ages, and cord blood. Replicate twin experiments were performed at different times using different library preparation protocols to rule out contamination. Beyond this particular receptor, the publication reports: Abundant cord blood beta clonotypes carried fewer insertions; young adult naive repertoires showed a weaker similar trend, while memory repertoires showed none. Excess twin sharing in beta out-of-frame sequences was weaker because fewer shared sequences lowered the signal-to-noise ratio. Conclusions relied on cross-sectional statistical analysis, since the same donors could not be followed over many years. Zero-insertion analyses could be partly confounded by invariant T cells such as MAIT and iNKT, though diverse VJ usage argued against such confounding for most clonotypes. Out-of-frame TCR alpha sharing in monozygotic twins was systematically underestimated by recombination models, whereas sharing between unrelated individuals was in agreement with the recombination models. Compared with coincidental sharing between unrelated individuals, out-of-frame TCR alpha sequences shared between twins showed an excess of sequences with low generation probability.

Every donor was a healthy Caucasian. Three pairs of female monozygotic twins, all aged roughly 18 to 30 years, made up the twin cohort. Peripheral blood mononuclear cells were used as the source from which RNA for TCR libraries was isolated. The sample also formed part of further work on yellow fever vaccine responses in identical twins. According to the second study: According to the authors, the vaccine-induced T cell response in identical twins seemed to be partly convergent and partly specific to each individual. In identical twins, the study followed T cell clones that responded to the vaccine with precision.

The sequencing sample was made of PBMCs. The TCR comes from a woman aged 18-30 years in good health. The receptor chain draws on TRBV10-3 and TRBJ2-7; 7 matching bases give a weak D call of TRBD2. The CDR3 amino acid sequence is: CAISESWGGASYEQYF. The DNA sequence reads TGTGCCATCAGTGAGTCGTGGGGGGGCGCTAGCTACGAGCAGTACTTC.